This T cell receptor beta chain was obtained from a study of metastatic and nonmetastatic thyroid tumors. Study details: Repertoires were compared across blood and tumor or nodule tissue from malignant and benign thyroid patients. Study outcomes and limitations: The reported finding was significantly higher TCR beta diversity in malignant thyroid tumors relative to benign nodules, in blood and tumor.

Every patient underwent thyroid surgery untreated. A note on this clone: The target antigen is unknown.

After removal of 2 bases from V and 4 bases from J, the junction contained 10 bases not matched to a gene. Per the germline V gene, CDR1 is MRHNA and CDR2 is SNTAGT. The CDR3 is 16 residues long. Per the original methods: Construction of a distant-metastasis classifier for papillary thyroid cancer relied on CDR3 differences across clinicopathological groups. TCRdb reassembled clones from the PCR reads with MiXCR. TCRdb's processing, not the authors', yielded these V and J calls. The sample contains about 21,000 clones, approximately 20% of which appear only once. The source is a male donor with papillary thyroid cancer or a benign thyroid nodule (not recorded which). Some clones in this sample may be carry-over from other donors' samples. The V and J genes are TRBV6-4 and TRBJ1-2, with 7 positions matching TRBD1. The sequenced sample consisted of blood. CDR3 sequence: CASSDTKDRSTYGYTF. The CDR3 region has the DNA TGTGCCAGCAGTGACACCAAGGACAGGTCTACCTATGGCTACACCTTC.